These 23 T cell receptor beta chains were sequenced from one sample in a study. TCRdb fed the RT-PCR reads into MiXCR, producing one record per CDR3 protein. The table includes about 680,000 distinct CDR3 sequences, 13% to 15% detected once. The sample comprised memory CD4+ T cells from blood. Every receptor here comes from a female donor in good health, serving as a healthy control.

This clonotype was counted a few times. Since a much larger clone is just one base distant, this may be a read error. The chain has TRBV5-1 and TRBJ2-5, with 7 bases that match TRBD2. CDR3 length: 12 amino acids. Losses at the gene ends were 3 bases for V and 5 bases for J; bases not matched to a gene: 1. Germline V lookup: CDR1 SGHRS, CDR2 YFSETQ. Here the CDR3 DNA reads TGCGCCAGCAGCTGGGAGGGGGAGACCCAGTACTTC. Amino acid sequence: CASSWEGETQYF.

There are many counts of this clonotype. The rearrangement joins TRBV29-1 to TRBJ1-1; D is undetermined. Trimming stripped 8 bases from V and 1 base from J, with 8 bases between. This CDR3 is 11 amino acids long. Germline V gene sequence: CDR1 SQVTM, CDR2 ANQGSEA. DNA for the CDR3: TGCAGCTTAACTCAGAACACTGAAGCTTTCTTT. It yields the protein CSLTQNTEAFF. The entire variable domain, with the rest obtained from reference TRBV29-1 and TRBJ1-1, is as follows: SAVISQKPSRDICQRGTSLTIQCQVDSQVTMMFWYRQQPGQSLTLIATANQGSEATYESGFVIDKFPISRPNLTFSTLTVSNMSPEDSSIYLCSLTQNTEAFFGQGTRLTVV.

This clonotype was observed a handful of times. V gene TRBV5-1 combines with J gene TRBJ1-1, with D unresolved. The CDR3 spans 17 residues. Per germline, CDR1 SGHRS and CDR2 YFSETQ. Trimming removed 3 bases from V and 0 bases from J, with 18 bases in between. CDR3 bases: TGCGCCAGCAGCTCTAAACCGAACAGCCAGATGAACACTGAAGCTTTCTTT. Translation: CASSSKPNSQMNTEAFF. The complete variable domain, with remaining parts taken from reference TRBV5-1 and TRBJ1-1, reads KAGVTQTPRYLIKTRGQQVTLSCSPISGHRSVSWYQQTPGQGLQFLFEYFSETQRNKGNFPGRFSGRQFSNSRSEMNVSTLELGDSALYLCASSSKPNSQMNTEAFFGQGTRLTVV.

This clonotype showed up just a few times. The V call is TRBV3-1, the J call TRBJ1-2, with D perhaps TRBD1 (5 bases). The CDR3 is 15 residues long. Germline V lookup: CDR1 LGHDT, CDR2 YNNKEL (reference sequence). The ends were cut back, 4 bases at V and 6 bases at J, with 18 bases in the middle. DNA for the CDR3: TGTGCCAGCAGCCGCAGGGAGGGGACGGTCCATGGCTACACCTTC. Translation gives CASSRREGTVHGYTF.

The chain has TRBV9 and TRBJ2-5; the D gene is possibly TRBD2 (6 bases). The CDR3 sequence is 14 residues long. From germline, CDR1 is SGDLS and CDR2 YYNGEE. V was clipped by 4 bases and J by 5 bases, with 15 bases between them. Here the CDR3 DNA reads TGTGCCAGCAGCTCCCTGGGGGGTTCGGAGACCCAGTACTTC. As protein: CASSSLGGSETQYF.

This CDR3 is CATSAPESSYNEQFF. CDR3 coding DNA: TGTGCCACCAGTGCACCAGAGAGCTCCTACAATGAGCAGTTCTTC. The chain uses TRBV24-1 and TRBJ2-1; D ambiguous. The CDR3 runs 15 residues. Germline loops: CDR1 KGHDR, CDR2 SFDVKD. V was pared by 5 bases and J by 0 bases, with 10 bases between.

The genes are TRBV12-3 or TRBV12-4 and TRBJ1-2, with unresolved D. The V end was cut by 5 bases, the J end by 8 bases, with 15 bases between. The CDR3 covers 13 residues. The CDR3 spells CASSPFSRGGYTF. CDR3 DNA: TGTGCCAGCAGTCCATTTAGTCGAGGCGGCTACACCTTC.

This chain joins TRBV5-5 and TRBJ2-3, with no clear D. The V and J ends lost 4 bases and 0 bases respectively, with 18 bases between them. Germline V CDR1 and CDR2: SGHKS, YYEKEE (reference sequence). This CDR3 has 17 residues. The CDR3 loop is CASSTRAAFPSTDTQYF. The CDR3 DNA follows: TGTGCCAGCAGCACCCGGGCGGCCTTCCCTAGCACAGATACGCAGTATTTT. Looking up the rest from reference TRBV5-5 and TRBJ2-3 gives the full variable domain: DAGVTQSPTHLIKTRGQQVTLRCSPISGHKSVSWYQQVLGQGPQFIFQYYEKEERGRGNFPDRFSARQFPNYSSELNVNALLLGDSALYLCASSTRAAFPSTDTQYFGPGTRLTVL.

The chain couples TRBV12-5 to TRBJ1-1; weak D call: TRBD1 (5 bases). V was shortened by 6 bases and J by 1 base, with 12 bases between the two germline ends. CDR1 and CDR2 from the germline V gene are LGHNT and FRNRAP. The CDR3 sequence is 14 residues long. In nucleotides, the CDR3 is TGTGCTAGTGGAAGAGGGGAAGGGAACACTGAAGCTTTCTTT. It translates to CASGRGEGNTEAFF.

The chain couples TRBV7-2 to TRBJ1-2; D gene ambiguous. The CDR3 is 13 residues long. V lost 5 bases and J 2 bases, leaving 9 bases between the germline ends. Germline CDR1 SGHTA, CDR2 FQGNSA. CDR3 DNA sequence: TGTGCCAGCAGCGCGACCTTAAACTATGGCTACACCTTC. The encoded protein is CASSATLNYGYTF.

This chain links TRBV2 with TRBJ1-2, with a weak D call TRBD1 (6 bases). The germline V gene encodes CDR1 SNHLY and CDR2 FYNNEI. This CDR3 region has 15 residues. Trimming left V 2 bases short and J 0 bases short, with 10 bases between. This chain's CDR3 is CASSEIRGSNYGYTF. CDR3 coding DNA: TGTGCCAGCAGTGAAATCAGGGGTTCTAACTATGGCTACACCTTC.

This clonotype appeared many times. The V gene is TRBV12-3 or TRBV12-4, the J gene TRBJ2-1, with D unclear. Trimming pared 6 bases from V and 0 bases from J, leaving 9 bases between. This CDR3 region has 14 residues. CDR3 nucleotide sequence: TGTGCCAGCAGCCTTAGCAACTCCTACAATGAGCAGTTCTTC. Translated: CASSLSNSYNEQFF.

This clonotype was counted only a few times. This chain links TRBV9 with TRBJ2-3, with TRBD2 matching over 9 bases. The germline V gene has CDR1 SGDLS and CDR2 YYNGEE. The V segment lost 4 bases and the J segment 4 bases; nucleotides outside the gene matches: 13. This CDR3 has 17 residues. The CDR3 here is CASSPKEVAGVPDTQYF. The CDR3 DNA follows: TGTGCCAGCAGCCCTAAGGAGGTAGCGGGAGTCCCAGATACGCAGTATTTT.

This clonotype was seen a few times. The V and J genes are TRBV30 and TRBJ2-2; maybe TRBD2 (5 bases). This CDR3 has 14 residues. Deletions cut 0 bases from V and 5 bases from J, with 10 bases between. Germline V gene data show CDR1 as GTSNPN and CDR2 as SVGIG (reference sequence). CDR3: CAWSVEGRTGELFF. Written as DNA, the CDR3 is TGTGCCTGGAGTGTAGAGGGCCGTACCGGGGAGCTGTTTTTT. The variable domain in full, with the rest retrieved from reference TRBV30 and TRBJ2-2, is SQTIHQWPATLVQPVGSPLSLECTVEGTSNPNLYWYRQAAGRGLQLLFYSVGIGQISSEVPQNLSASRPQDRQFILSSKKLLLSDSGFYLCAWSVEGRTGELFFGEGSRLTVL.

This clonotype was observed many times. The J gene is TRBJ2-5, the V gene TRBV7-9; TRBD1 agrees at 9 bases. The germline V gene encodes CDR1 SEHNR and CDR2 FQNEAQ (reference sequence). This CDR3 is built from 15 residues. The trim removed 4 bases at V and 5 bases at J, leaving 8 bases unmatched. For the CDR3, the DNA is TGTGCCAGCAGCTCCGGGACAGGGTTCAGGGAGACCCAGTACTTC. This gives the protein CASSSGTGFRETQYF. The complete variable domain, with remaining parts taken from reference TRBV7-9 and TRBJ2-5, reads DTGVSQNPRHKITKRGQNVTFRCDPISEHNRLYWYRQTLGQGPEFLTYFQNEAQLEKSRLLSDRFSAERPKGSFSTLEIQRTEQGDSAMYLCASSSGTGFRETQYFGPGTRLLVL.

The chain recombines TRBV2 with TRBJ2-3, with D maybe TRBD1 (6 bases). This CDR3 comprises 14 residues. Germline V gene data show CDR1 as SNHLY and CDR2 as FYNNEI. V was clipped by 3 bases and J by 1 base, with 8 bases between them. The CDR3 here is CASSEYRGTDTQYF. CDR3 in DNA: TGTGCCAGCAGTGAGTACAGGGGCACAGATACGCAGTATTTT.

The chain uses TRBV12-3 or TRBV12-4 and TRBJ2-1; TRBD1 matches 7 bases. V trimming: 3 bases; J trimming: 14 bases; junction bases outside the gene matches: 22. This CDR3 comprises 17 residues. The chain's CDR3 is CASSFRRGGPPRDREFF. DNA for the CDR3: TGTGCCAGCAGTTTCAGGCGAGGGGGCCCTCCCCGGGACCGAGAGTTCTTC.

In this sample, this clonotype turned up many times. The rearrangement links TRBV7-6 to TRBJ1-1; TRBD1 matches 7 bases. V lost 1 base and J lost 5; bases outside the gene matches: 4. This CDR3 spans 14 amino acids. Germline CDR1 reads SGHVS; CDR2 reads FNYEAQ. The CDR3 nucleotides are TGTGCCAGCAGCTTAGGACAGGGAAAAACTGAAGCTTTCTTT. It translates to CASSLGQGKTEAFF.

This clonotype has a single count. J is TRBJ2-2 and V is TRBV4-3; 7 nucleotides align to TRBD2. J lost 4 bases, V lost 3 bases, and 11 bases had no gene match. From germline, CDR1 is LGHNA and CDR2 YSLEER. There are 17 residues in the CDR3. DNA of the CDR3: TGCGCCAGCAGCCAGAGTTGGTCGGGAGGAGGCACCGGGGAGCTGTTTTTT. It encodes CASSQSWSGGGTGELFF.

The V call is TRBV24-1, the J call TRBJ2-3; D is perhaps TRBD1 or TRBD2 (5 bases each). The CDR3 totals 14 residues. Trimming removed 6 bases at V and 2 bases at J, with 11 bases between. The germline V gene has CDR1 KGHDR and CDR2 SFDVKD. The CDR3 is CATSPRGSTDTQYF. The CDR3 DNA reads TGTGCCACCAGTCCGAGGGGATCCACAGATACGCAGTATTTT.

This clonotype was recorded a few times. This chain joins TRBV20-1 and TRBJ2-3, with 8 bases that match TRBD2. V trimming: 2 bases; J trimming: 2 bases; junction bases outside the gene matches: 6. The CDR3 runs 15 residues. Germline assignment: CDR1 DFQATT and CDR2 SNEGSKA (reference sequence). The CDR3 coding sequence is TGCAGTGCTAGAAAGTTAGCGGGGTCCACAGATACGCAGTATTTT. Protein: CSARKLAGSTDTQYF.

The V and J genes are TRBV4-2 and TRBJ2-7; tentative D call: TRBD2 (5 bases). The CDR3 runs 16 residues. Germline loops: CDR1 LGHNA, CDR2 YNFKEQ. V lost 1 base and J 6 bases, leaving 19 bases between the germline ends. The CDR3 DNA is TGTGCCAGCAGCCAAGCGCGTGGAGGATCGAACACCGAGCAGTACTTC. Translating it yields CASSQARGGSNTEQYF.

This clonotype has more than one count but fewer than ten. The rearrangement joins TRBV7-8 to TRBJ1-5, with a weak D call TRBD1 (6 bases). This CDR3 has 16 residues. Trimming removed 3 bases at V and 0 bases at J, with 12 bases between. The germline gives CDR1 SGHVS, CDR2 FQNEAQ. The CDR3 region has the DNA TGTGCCAGCAGCTTTGGGGGGCGGGTTAGCAATCAGCCCCAGCATTTT. It encodes CASSFGGRVSNQPQHF.